Below, 22 T cell receptor beta chains from the same sample are listed, as sequenced in a study of blood T cell repertoires in COVID-19. Measured with immunoSEQ multiplex PCR; TCRdb has only the in-frame clones, and not every one. The sample records a few hundred thousand clones, around 89% being singletons. The sequencing sample was made of peripheral blood. These receptors all come from an older woman with COVID-19, enrolled during active disease.

This sequence joins TRBV7-2 and TRBJ1-2; 8 bases match TRBD1. This CDR3 is built from 19 residues. The V gene end was trimmed by 5 bases and the J gene end by 0 bases; junction bases not matched to a gene: 17. Germline CDR1 and CDR2: SGHTA and FQGNSA. As DNA, the CDR3 is TGTGCCAGCAGCAAAAACCACAGGGGGATGCACAAAGCTAACTATGGCTACACCTTC. Translation: CASSKNHRGMHKANYGYTF. Variable domain in full (rest from reference TRBV7-2 and TRBJ1-2): GAGVSQSPSNKVTEKGKDVELRCDPISGHTALYWYRQSLGQGLEFLIYFQGNSAPDKSGLPSDRFSAERTGGSVSTLTIQRTQQEDSAVYLCASSKNHRGMHKANYGYTFGSGTRLTVV.

This clone was observed once. The chain carries TRBV24-1 and TRBJ1-1, with a weak D call TRBD1 (6 bases). The CDR3 has 15 residues. CDR1 KGHDR and CDR2 SFDVKD come from the germline V gene. Trimming pared 4 bases from V and 5 bases from J, leaving 16 bases between. The CDR3 reads CATSEARGGATEAFF. As DNA, the CDR3 is TGTGCCACCAGTGAGGCGAGGGGGGGGGCAACTGAAGCTTTCTTT.

This chain links TRBV7-9 with TRBJ2-3, with 7 nucleotides matching TRBD2. The CDR3 runs to 17 residues. CDR1 is SEHNR, CDR2 FQNEAQ, per germline (reference sequence). V was clipped by 0 bases and J by 4 bases; unmatched bases: 10. The CDR3 DNA reads as TGTGCCAGCAGCTTAGCTAGGGGAAAGCGGGGAGCAGATACGCAGTATTTT. This gives the protein CASSLARGKRGADTQYF.

V usage is TRBV4-2 and J usage is TRBJ2-5; 10 bases are a match to TRBD2. V shed 1 base, J shed 4 bases, and the junction held 9 bases outside the gene matches. The CDR3 has 17 residues. In germline, CDR1 is LGHNA, CDR2 YNFKEQ. Here the CDR3 reads CASSQVVISGGGETQYF. In nucleotides, the CDR3 is TGTGCCAGCAGCCAAGTGGTTATAAGCGGGGGGGGAGAGACCCAGTACTTC.

The V gene is TRBV3-1 (or the pseudogene TRBV3-2), the J gene TRBJ2-1, with 13 bases identical to TRBD2. Germline trimming cut 1 base from V and 7 bases from J; bases unmatched to any gene: 10. The germline V gene encodes CDR1 LGHDT and CDR2 YNNKEL (reference sequence). This CDR3 spans 18 amino acids. The DNA of the CDR3 is TGTGCCAGCAGCCAAGCTCCACTACTAGCGGGGGGGCAGAATGAGCAGTTCTTC. It specifies CASSQAPLLAGGQNEQFF.

CDR3 DNA: TGCGCCAGCAGATCGCTGACAGTGGCTAGAAACACCATATATTTT. This sequence encodes CASRSLTVARNTIYF. The chain links TRBV4-1 to TRBJ1-3, with D maybe TRBD1 (5 bases). The CDR3 sequence is 15 residues long. Germline V CDR1 and CDR2: MGHRA, YSYEKL. Trimming shortened V by 6 bases and J by 5 bases, and 17 bases separated the two germline ends.

This clone turned up a few times. V usage is TRBV7-9 and J usage is TRBJ1-5; no reliable D call. This CDR3 region has 15 residues. With 1 base removed from V and 2 bases from J, the gap between germline ends came to 9 bases. CDR1 is SEHNR and CDR2 is FQNEAQ in the germline V gene (reference sequence). The CDR3 sequence: CASSLGGGGNQPQHF. CDR3 coding DNA: TGTGCCAGCAGCTTAGGCGGCGGGGGCAATCAGCCCCAGCATTTT.

This chain links TRBV13 with TRBJ2-7; D remains ambiguous. The V gene's germline CDR1 is PRHDT and CDR2 FYEKMQ (reference sequence). V gave up 5 bases and J gave up 1 base, with 12 bases separating them. The CDR3 is made up of 14 amino acids. This chain's CDR3 is CASSPRPQSYEQYF. The CDR3 region has the DNA TGTGCCAGCAGCCCCAGGCCCCAATCCTACGAGCAGTACTTC. Full variable domain (remainder filled in from reference TRBV13 and TRBJ2-7): AAGVIQSPRHLIKEKRETATLKCYPIPRHDTVYWYQQGPGQDPQFLISFYEKMQSDKGSIPDRFSAQQFSDYHSELNMSSLELGDSALYFCASSPRPQSYEQYFGPGTRLTVT.

This clone occurred a few times. V is TRBV9 and J is TRBJ1-3; maybe TRBD1 (5 bases). Germline CDR1 SGDLS, CDR2 YYNGEE. This CDR3 comprises 15 residues. V lost 8 bases and J 2 bases, leaving 17 bases between the germline ends. CDR3 coding DNA: TGTGCCAGTTCTCTCGGCGGGACGGCTGGAAACACCATATATTTT. Its translation: CASSLGGTAGNTIYF. The full variable domain, with the rest looked up from reference TRBV9 and TRBJ1-3, is DSGVTQTPKHLITATGQRVTLRCSPRSGDLSVYWYQQSLDQGLQFLIQYYNGEERAKGNILERFSAQQFPDLHSELNLSSLELGDSALYFCASSLGGTAGNTIYFGEGSWLTVV.

This chain joins TRBV18 and TRBJ2-2; 9 bases are a match to TRBD1. V shed 6 bases and J 0 bases; nucleotides not matched to a gene: 11. There are 18 residues in the CDR3. Germline V gene sequence: CDR1 KGHSH, CDR2 LQKENI. In DNA form, the CDR3 reads TGTGCCAGCTCTGGCCGGGACAGGGAGGTTCCGAACACCGGGGAGCTGTTTTTT. Its protein product is CASSGRDREVPNTGELFF.

The chain couples TRBV4-3 to TRBJ1-6; D gene uncertain. This CDR3 has 15 residues. V was clipped by 1 base and J by 7 bases, with 11 bases between them. Germline CDR1 is LGHNA and CDR2 is YSLEER. The chain's CDR3 is CASSQGPRINSPLHF. DNA for the CDR3: TGCGCCAGCAGCCAAGGTCCCAGGATAAATTCACCCCTCCACTTT.

The chain carries TRBV9 and TRBJ1-6; D gene uncertain. CDR3 size: 16 residues. The germline V gene encodes CDR1 SGDLS and CDR2 YYNGEE. V shed 1 base and J shed 8 bases, with 16 bases lying between them. CDR3: CASSVSHNPFDSPLHF. The CDR3 DNA reads TGTGCCAGCAGCGTATCACATAACCCGTTTGATTCACCCCTCCACTTT.

The chain recombines TRBV4-2 with TRBJ1-5; D may be TRBD1 (5 bases). This CDR3 is built from 14 residues. Trimming stripped 0 bases from V and 4 bases from J, with 7 bases between. Germline assignment: CDR1 LGHNA and CDR2 YNFKEQ. The CDR3 is CASSQDPGNQPQHF. CDR3 sequence (DNA): TGTGCCAGCAGCCAAGATCCAGGGAATCAGCCCCAGCATTTT.

This chain connects TRBV27 to TRBJ1-5, with 8 bases identical to TRBD1. With 6 bases clipped from V and 7 bases from J, the junction kept 8 bases outside the gene matches. This CDR3 region has 14 residues. Per germline, CDR1 MNHEY and CDR2 SMNVEV (reference sequence). In DNA, the CDR3 is TGTGCCAGCAGCCTGACAGGGGAAGGCCAGCCCCAGCATTTT. This sequence encodes CASSLTGEGQPQHF.

The chain carries TRBV4-3 and TRBJ1-6, with a possible D match to TRBD1 (6 bases). The CDR3 has 15 residues. Germline CDR1 reads LGHNA; CDR2 reads YSLEER. The V and J ends lost 0 bases and 10 bases respectively, with 13 bases between them. The CDR3 region has the DNA TGCGCCAGCAGCCAAGATCGGGCGACAGGATCACCCCTCCACTTT. Translated, it gives CASSQDRATGSPLHF.

The chain is built from TRBV7-9 and TRBJ2-7, with a possible D match to TRBD2 (6 bases). Germline CDR1 is SEHNR and CDR2 is FQNEAQ (reference sequence). The CDR3 is 14 residues long. V dropped 5 bases and J dropped 4 bases, with 15 bases sitting between them. CDR3 protein: CASSPVGRIYEQYF. In nucleotides, the CDR3 is TGTGCCAGCAGCCCCGTAGGGAGGATTTACGAGCAGTACTTC.

The rearrangement joins TRBV7-8 to TRBJ2-5, with TRBD2 identical over 9 bases. CDR3 length: 15 residues. Germline V gene data show CDR1 as SGHVS and CDR2 as FQNEAQ. Unmatched junction bases numbered 6, after V lost 2 bases and J lost 5 bases. This CDR3 is CASSLMAGGRETQYF. In DNA, the CDR3 is TGTGCCAGCAGCTTAATGGCGGGGGGGCGGGAGACCCAGTACTTC.

This clone is a singleton in its sample. The chain is built from TRBV23-1 and TRBJ1-5; tentative D call: TRBD1 (5 bases). TRBV23-1 qualifies as an ORF whose function is uncertain. CDR3 length equals 12 residues. V was trimmed by 11 bases and J by 4 bases, leaving 12 bases between them. CDR3 sequence reads: CAGGGNNQPQHF. The CDR3 DNA reads as TGCGCCGGGGGGGGGAATAATCAGCCCCAGCATTTT.

The V and J genes are TRBV7-6 and TRBJ1-6, with 7 bases that match TRBD1. CDR1 is SGHVS, CDR2 FNYEAQ, per germline. The junction had 7 bases not matched to a gene; V was cut back by 1 base and J by 7 bases. The CDR3 is 16 amino acids. The CDR3 nucleotides read TGTGCCAGCAGCTTAGGAACAGGGGAGTCGAATTCACCCCTCCACTTT. This sequence encodes CASSLGTGESNSPLHF.

The chain couples TRBV9 to TRBJ2-7, with TRBD2 identical over 9 bases. The germline CDR1 and CDR2 sequences are SGDLS and YYNGEE. The CDR3 has 16 amino acids. J gave up 3 bases and V 0 bases, and 7 bases lay outside the gene matches. CDR3 loop: CASSVVSSGVYYEQYF. The CDR3 bases are TGTGCCAGCAGCGTAGTATCTAGCGGGGTATACTACGAGCAGTACTTC.

The V gene is TRBV7-8, the J gene TRBJ1-1, with 9 bases matching TRBD1. This CDR3 has 14 amino acids. With 4 bases clipped from V and 4 bases from J, the junction kept 4 bases outside the gene matches. CDR1 SGHVS and CDR2 FQNEAQ come from the germline V gene. The DNA of the CDR3 is TGTGCCAGCAGCTCAACAGGGGGCGGCACTGAAGCTTTCTTT. Protein: CASSSTGGGTEAFF.

The chain carries TRBV30 and TRBJ2-1; 9 positions agree with TRBD1. The CDR3 sequence is 15 residues long. Germline CDR1 GTSNPN, CDR2 SVGIG (reference sequence). The ends lost 5 bases at V and 8 bases at J; junction bases unmatched: 13. The CDR3 spells CAWGLLQGAGDEQFF. In DNA, the CDR3 is TGTGCCTGGGGGTTACTACAGGGGGCTGGGGATGAGCAGTTCTTC.